The 9 T cell receptor beta chains given below trace back to one sample, sequenced in a study of EBV T-cell therapy then PD-1 blockade in nasopharyngeal carcinoma. The antigens for these receptors are not known. TCRdb keeps only in-frame clones here, not all; method: immunoSEQ multiplex PCR. The top ten clones hold approximately 28% of a sample with approximately 21,000 clones, approximately 84% of them seen once. Noted treatment: AdE1-LMPpoly-expanded autologous EBV-specific T-cell therapy followed by anti-PD-1 nivolumab. This specimen was CD8+ T cells from blood, taken at approximately day 64 from a patient whose treatment included autologous EBV-specific T cells and nivolumab. The receptor source for this set is a man in his forties with nasopharyngeal carcinoma.

In this sample, this clone turned up a few times. Other DNA sequences in this specimen translate into the identical CDR3. The chain links TRBV18 to TRBJ1-2; possibly TRBD1 for D (5 bases). Germline CDR1 is KGHSH and CDR2 is LQKENI. This CDR3 spans 14 amino acids. V lost 0 bases, J lost 0 bases, and 5 bases lay in between. CDR3 sequence: CASSPPDTNYGYTF. The CDR3 DNA reads TGTGCCAGCTCACCACCGGACACTAACTATGGCTACACCTTC.

The V and J genes are TRBV6-4 and TRBJ2-2, with TRBD2 matching over 9 bases. CDR3 length: 15 residues. Losses at the gene ends were 7 bases for V and 0 bases for J; bases not matched to a gene: 3. Germline lookup yields CDR1 MRHNA and CDR2 SNTAGT. This CDR3 reads CASTSGDPNTGELFF. In nucleotides, the CDR3 is TGTGCCAGCACTAGCGGGGACCCGAACACCGGGGAGCTGTTTTTT.

This clone was recorded a few times. CDR3 in DNA: TGTGCCAGCAGCCCAACCGGGACAGGGAACTATGGCTACACCTTC. Translated, it gives CASSPTGTGNYGYTF. The V gene is TRBV7-8, the J gene TRBJ1-2; 9 bases agree with TRBD1. The CDR3 loop spans 15 amino acids. Germline values: CDR1 SGHVS, CDR2 FQNEAQ. The ends lost 5 bases at V and 2 bases at J; junction bases unmatched: 6.

This clone was seen a few times. The rearrangement uses TRBV30 and TRBJ1-1, with D possibly matching TRBD1 (5 bases). The CDR3 totals 15 residues. V lost 1 base, J lost 1 base, and 13 bases lay in between. Germline lookup yields CDR1 GTSNPN and CDR2 SVGIG (reference sequence). For the CDR3, the DNA is TGTGCCTGGAGTGCGGGACGGCCAAGGAACACTGAAGCTTTCTTT. It yields the protein CAWSAGRPRNTEAFF.

The chain combines TRBV7-6 with TRBJ2-7; D is unresolved. The germline V and J ends were trimmed by 5 bases and 3 bases, with 14 bases remaining between them. The V gene's germline CDR1 is SGHVS and CDR2 FNYEAQ. The length of the CDR3 is 14 residues. The CDR3 spells CASSNPGEGYEQYF. Written as DNA, the CDR3 is TGTGCCAGCAGCAATCCGGGCGAAGGCTACGAGCAGTACTTC.

CDR3 amino acids: CASKYSSYNSPLHF. The CDR3 coding sequence is TGTGCCAGCAAATATAGTTCCTATAATTCACCCCTCCACTTT. This rearrangement joins TRBV27 to TRBJ1-6, with D uncertain. Trimming cost V 7 bases and J 1 base, with 8 bases left between them. The CDR3 has 14 residues. CDR1 is MNHEY and CDR2 is SMNVEV in the germline V gene (reference sequence).

The chain recombines TRBV27 with TRBJ1-1, with D possibly TRBD1 on 6 matching bases. Per germline, CDR1 MNHEY and CDR2 SMNVEV (reference sequence). Trimming cost V 3 bases and J 1 base, with 12 bases left between them. This CDR3 comprises 15 residues. The CDR3 coding sequence is TGTGCCAGCAGTTTCGGACAGTCCCCGAACACTGAAGCTTTCTTT. Protein product: CASSFGQSPNTEAFF.

The chain links TRBV24-1 to TRBJ2-1; TRBD1 matches at 8 bases. In germline, CDR1 is KGHDR, CDR2 SFDVKD. The CDR3 is 16 residues long. V lost 4 bases and J lost 8; bases outside the gene matches: 12. The CDR3 loop reads CATSDPGGLRFHEQFF. In nucleotides, the CDR3 is TGTGCCACCAGTGACCCAGGGGGCCTTCGGTTCCATGAGCAGTTCTTC.

V usage is TRBV19 and J usage is TRBJ1-1; D unclear. The germline CDR1 and CDR2 sequences are LNHDA and SQIVND (reference sequence). V was shortened by 7 bases and J by 7 bases, with 16 bases between the two germline ends. The CDR3 is made up of 13 amino acids. The CDR3 sequence is CASILGGSNEAFF. The CDR3 DNA is TGTGCCAGTATCCTGGGCGGGTCAAATGAAGCTTTCTTT.